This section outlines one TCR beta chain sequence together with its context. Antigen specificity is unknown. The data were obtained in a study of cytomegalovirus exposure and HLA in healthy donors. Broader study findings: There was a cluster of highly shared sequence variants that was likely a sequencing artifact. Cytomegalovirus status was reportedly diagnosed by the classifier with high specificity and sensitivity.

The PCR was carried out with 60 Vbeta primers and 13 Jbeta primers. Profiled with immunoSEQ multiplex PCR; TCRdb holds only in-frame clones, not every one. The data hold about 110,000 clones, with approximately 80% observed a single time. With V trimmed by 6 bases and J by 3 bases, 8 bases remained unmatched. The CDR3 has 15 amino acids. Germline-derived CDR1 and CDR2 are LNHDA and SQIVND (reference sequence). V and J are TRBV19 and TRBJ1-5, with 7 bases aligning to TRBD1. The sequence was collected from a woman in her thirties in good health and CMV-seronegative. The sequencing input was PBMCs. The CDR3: CASSTGAVVNQPQHF. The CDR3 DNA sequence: TGTGCCAGTAGCACAGGGGCGGTTGTCAATCAGCCCCAGCATTTT. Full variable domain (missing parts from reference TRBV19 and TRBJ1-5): DGGITQSPKYLFRKEGQNVTLSCEQNLNHDAMYWYRQDPGQGLRLIYYSQIVNDFQKGDIAEGYSVSREKKESFPLTVTSAQKNPTAFYLCASSTGAVVNQPQHFGDGTRLSIL.